The clone carrying this T cell receptor beta chain has a single count. Its antigen is currently unknown. Being one base from a much bigger clone, this may be a read error. These data come from a study of regulatory T cells in long-lasting Graves disease. General study findings and limits: New patients shared 1,000 or so public clonotypes, and persistent patients shared more, with under 3,000. Segments TRBV28, TRBJ1-2 and TRBJ2-5 showed preferential usage in persistent disease.

For TCR beta, libraries came from iRepertoire HTBI primers and Arm-PCR of CDR3 regions. TCRdb reprocessed the multiplex PCR reads via MiXCR and lists one record per CDR3 protein. The data show some 370,000 distinct CDR3 sequences, approximately 25% seen once. Trimming removed 7 bases at V and 4 bases at J, with 19 bases between. Germline V gene lookup returns CDR1 SQVTM and CDR2 ANQGSEA. The CDR3 runs 14 residues. The time point here: persistent/refractory GD, antithyroid drugs over 5 years with positive TRAb. From PBMCs, RNA was extracted and then used to make the TCR library. Sequencing was performed on peripheral blood mononuclear cells (PBMCs), taken when the disease was refractory, from a patient treated with antithyroid drugs. The chain uses TRBV29-1 and TRBJ1-1; D not resolved. The receptor comes from a woman between 40 and 55 years old with Graves disease. The CDR3 loop is CSGRKGVGGTEAFF. CDR3 coding DNA: TGCAGCGGGAGGAAGGGCGTAGGAGGCACTGAAGCTTTCTTT.